What follows are 30 T cell receptor beta chains derived from one specimen sequenced in a study of blood T cells in healthy people across ages. Primers used in a second PCR of about 6 to 11 cycles were a sample-barcoded 5' primer and a J-beta primer mix. TCRdb fed the 5' RACE reads into MiXCR, producing one record per CDR3 protein. The sample lists 850,000 to 1,000,000 distinct CDR3 sequences; roughly 51% were seen once. Input material: blood. These receptor sequences come from a woman aged 60-75 years in good health.

The chain has TRBV20-1 and TRBJ2-3; 10 bases match TRBD2. This CDR3 spans 16 amino acids. The junction had 13 bases not matched to a gene; V was cut back by 4 bases and J by 6 bases. CDR1 is DFQATT and CDR2 is SNEGSKA in the germline V gene (reference sequence). The CDR3 region has the DNA TGCAGTGCTACCCGACTAGCGGGTTGGGACGTGGATACGCAGTATTTT. Translation: CSATRLAGWDVDTQYF.

The CDR3 DNA is TGTGCCAGCAGTTCACTAGCGGGAGTTCATGAGCAGTTCTTC. Translation gives CASSSLAGVHEQFF. The chain uses TRBV12-3 or TRBV12-4 and TRBJ2-1; 11 bases are shared with TRBD2. The CDR3 has 14 amino acids. Trimming took 4 bases from V and 8 from J; bases not matched to a gene: 4.

The chain employs TRBV10-3 and TRBJ2-5, with D perhaps assigned TRBD1 or TRBD2 (5 bases each). V was clipped by 6 bases and J by 5 bases, with 16 bases between them. Germline assignment: CDR1 ENHRY and CDR2 SYGVKD. The CDR3 runs 14 residues. CDR3 amino acids: CAIRVNLGDETQYF. The CDR3 DNA reads TGTGCCATCAGGGTGAATTTGGGGGACGAGACCCAGTACTTC.

This chain joins TRBV7-2 and TRBJ1-4, with unresolved D. Germline lookup yields CDR1 SGHTA and CDR2 FQGNSA. The CDR3 is 14 residues long. Trimming cost V 3 bases and J 1 base, with 6 bases left between them. CDR3: CASSFGLTNEKLFF. The CDR3 DNA reads TGTGCCAGCAGCTTCGGGTTAACTAATGAAAAACTGTTTTTT.

The chain recombines TRBV28 with TRBJ2-7; 9 bases are a match to TRBD2. Germline CDR1 MDHEN, CDR2 SYDVKM. There are 13 residues in the CDR3. After removal of 8 bases from V and 5 bases from J, the junction contained 7 bases not matched to a gene. The CDR3 spells CASETGTSHEQYF. CDR3 nucleotide sequence: TGTGCCAGCGAAACCGGGACTAGCCACGAGCAGTACTTC.

The chain employs TRBV11-2 and TRBJ2-4; D may match TRBD1 or TRBD2 (5 bases each). The better agreement between TRBJ2-5 and the DNA end casts doubt on the J call. The CDR3 totals 13 residues. Germline V gives CDR1 SGHAT, CDR2 FQNNGV. The CDR3 region has the DNA TGTGCCAGCAGCTGGGACCCGGCAGAGACCCAGTACTTC. Translating gives CASSWDPAETQYF.

This clonotype was seen a few times. This sequence joins TRBV12-3 or TRBV12-4 and TRBJ2-3; 13 bases are a match to TRBD2. CDR3 length: 15 residues. V lost 6 bases to trimming and J lost 6 bases; unmatched junction nucleotides: 6. CDR3 coding DNA: TGTGCCAGCAGATGGACTAGCGGGAGTATGGATACGCAGTATTTT. It yields the protein CASRWTSGSMDTQYF.

This sequence joins TRBV30 and TRBJ2-3; possibly TRBD2 for D (6 bases). V dropped 5 bases and J dropped 4 bases, with 16 bases sitting between them. CDR1 is GTSNPN, CDR2 SVGIG, per germline (reference sequence). CDR3 size: 14 residues. The CDR3 spells CAWSGTSLADTQYF. CDR3 nucleotides: TGTGCCTGGTCCGGGACTTCTTTGGCAGATACGCAGTATTTT.

The rearrangement links TRBV3-1 to TRBJ2-1; D may be TRBD2 (6 bases). V was pared by 1 base and J by 6 bases, with 10 bases between. Germline V gives CDR1 LGHDT, CDR2 YNNKEL (reference sequence). The CDR3 has 14 residues. The CDR3 here is CASSQGYSGNEQFF. The CDR3 DNA reads TGTGCCAGCAGCCAAGGGTATAGCGGCAATGAGCAGTTCTTC.

This clonotype was detected a few times. The V gene is TRBV5-1, the J gene TRBJ2-7, with D perhaps being TRBD1 or TRBD2 (5 bases each). Between the trimmed V and J ends, which lost 4 bases and 1 base, there was a span of 12 bases. Germline V gene data show CDR1 as SGHRS and CDR2 as YFSETQ. This CDR3 has 14 residues. The CDR3 spells CASSDGGDSYEQYF. CDR3 nucleotides: TGCGCCAGCAGCGATGGGGGTGATTCCTACGAGCAGTACTTC. The entire variable domain, with the rest obtained from reference TRBV5-1 and TRBJ2-7, is as follows: KAGVTQTPRYLIKTRGQQVTLSCSPISGHRSVSWYQQTPGQGLQFLFEYFSETQRNKGNFPGRFSGRQFSNSRSEMNVSTLELGDSALYLCASSDGGDSYEQYFGPGTRLTVT.

The chain has TRBV11-2 and TRBJ1-5; TRBD1 aligns across 9 bases. The V gene end was trimmed by 4 bases and the J gene end by 6 bases; junction bases not matched to a gene: 4. CDR3 length: 14 residues. Germline V gene lookup returns CDR1 SGHAT and CDR2 FQNNGV. CDR3 loop: CASSWDREGQPQHF. CDR3 nucleotides: TGTGCCAGCAGCTGGGACAGGGAAGGTCAGCCCCAGCATTTT.

The chain is built from TRBV12-3 or TRBV12-4 and TRBJ1-1; a weak D match, TRBD1 (5 bases). V was shortened by 4 bases and J by 0 bases, with 21 bases between the two germline ends. The CDR3 consists of 18 residues. In nucleotides, the CDR3 is TGTGCCAGCAGTTCAAGACAGCCATTTTCCGCCATGAACACTGAAGCTTTCTTT. It yields the protein CASSSRQPFSAMNTEAFF.

The chain employs TRBV14 and TRBJ2-6; no reliable D call. Deletions cut 3 bases from V and 0 bases from J, with 12 bases between. CDR3 size: 17 residues. Germline lookup yields CDR1 SGHDN and CDR2 FVKESK. This CDR3 reads CASSHLRYLSGANVLTF. The CDR3 DNA follows: TGTGCCAGCAGCCACCTACGGTACCTCTCTGGGGCCAACGTCCTGACTTTC.

This clonotype was detected only a few times. This chain uses TRBV5-6 with TRBJ2-7; D may be TRBD2 (5 bases). Deletions cut 4 bases from V and 6 bases from J, with 14 bases between. Germline V gives CDR1 SGHDT, CDR2 YYEEEE. The CDR3 sequence is 13 residues long. As DNA, the CDR3 is TGTGCCAGCAGCCCGGGGTGGGGTGGCGAGCAGTACTTC. Protein sequence: CASSPGWGGEQYF.

A single count supports this clonotype. V and J are TRBV7-9 and TRBJ2-4, with TRBD2 matching over 8 bases. The assigned J gene may be wrong: the sequence end matches TRBJ2-7 better. Germline CDR1 and CDR2: SEHNR and FQNEAQ (reference sequence). The CDR3 covers 14 residues. CDR3 residues: CASSTTSGDYEQYF. CDR3 nucleotides: TGTGCCAGCAGCACAACTAGCGGAGACTACGAGCAGTACTTC.

This clonotype came up a few times. This sequence joins TRBV7-2 and TRBJ2-3; D not resolved. Germline CDR1 and CDR2: SGHTA and FQGNSA. The CDR3 has 15 residues. V was shortened by 4 bases and J by 0 bases, with 11 bases between the two germline ends. The CDR3 DNA follows: TGTGCCAGCAGCTCCCGGCGGCCTAGCACAGATACGCAGTATTTT. It encodes CASSSRRPSTDTQYF.

The chain recombines TRBV20-1 with TRBJ2-4; 9 bases are a match to TRBD2. Matching the DNA end better, TRBJ2-7 makes the J call doubtful. CDR1 and CDR2 from the germline V gene are DFQATT and SNEGSKA (reference sequence). The CDR3 is 16 amino acids. The CDR3 sequence: CSASPSPGLAVYEQYF. The CDR3 bases are TGCAGTGCTTCTCCTTCCCCGGGACTAGCAGTCTACGAGCAGTACTTC.

This sequence joins TRBV27 and TRBJ1-1, with D unresolved. The CDR3 is 13 residues long. Germline CDR1 MNHEY, CDR2 SMNVEV (reference sequence). Trimming cost V 2 bases and J 10 bases, with 14 bases left between them. The DNA for the CDR3 is TGTGCCAGCAGTTTAAGCCCTCGTGGGCTAGCTTTCTTT. Its protein is CASSLSPRGLAFF.

The chain couples TRBV24-1 to TRBJ2-6; D remains ambiguous. Deletions cut 3 bases from V and 0 bases from J, with 8 bases between. Looked up from germline, CDR1 is KGHDR and CDR2 is SFDVKD. The CDR3 runs to 16 residues. The CDR3 nucleotides read TGTGCCACCAGTGATCCACAAAGCTCTGGGGCCAACGTCCTGACTTTC. Amino acids: CATSDPQSSGANVLTF.

The gene calls are TRBV25-1 and TRBJ2-6; D remains ambiguous. The V gene's germline CDR1 is MGHDK and CDR2 SYGVNS. Trimming removed 0 bases at V and 4 bases at J, with 16 bases between. The CDR3 has 18 amino acids. The CDR3, as DNA: TGTGCCAGCAGTGAATATATTCCACCCCCCGTCGGGGCCAACGTCCTGACTTTC. Its translation: CASSEYIPPPVGANVLTF.

V and J are TRBV11-2 and TRBJ2-5, with 9 bases that match TRBD1. CDR3 length: 16 residues. Germline V lookup: CDR1 SGHAT, CDR2 FQNNGV. The V gene end was trimmed by 5 bases and the J gene end by 5 bases; junction bases not matched to a gene: 12. The CDR3 sequence: CASSEGQGSWGETQYF. The CDR3 region has the DNA TGTGCCAGCAGCGAAGGACAGGGGAGTTGGGGGGAGACCCAGTACTTC.

In its sample, this clonotype was seen a few times. The chain's CDR3 is CASSLVREVQETQYF. CDR3 coding DNA: TGTGCCAGCAGCTTGGTTAGGGAGGTTCAAGAGACCCAGTACTTC. This chain joins TRBV5-6 and TRBJ2-5, with D tentatively TRBD2 (6 bases). The CDR3 spans 15 residues. Germline V gene data show CDR1 as SGHDT and CDR2 as YYEEEE. V lost 0 bases to trimming and J lost 2 bases, with 11 bases between them.

Comment on this clonotype: One end of the junction fails to match germline, which may point to a read error. V is TRBV28 and J is TRBJ2-1; D not resolved. Germline-derived CDR1 and CDR2 are MDHEN and SYDVKM. CDR3 length equals 11 residues. Here the CDR3 DNA reads TGTGCCAGCAGTCCCTACCATGAGCAGTTCTTC. It specifies CASSPYHEQFF.

This rearrangement joins TRBV28 to TRBJ2-7; 11 bases agree with TRBD2. The CDR3 consists of 17 residues. J was trimmed by 4 bases and V by 8 bases; bases with no gene match: 16. Germline V CDR1 and CDR2: MDHEN, SYDVKM. The CDR3 DNA is TGTGCCAGCCTTGGGACTAGCGGCTTGTGGGGTGGATACGAGCAGTACTTC. It encodes CASLGTSGLWGGYEQYF.

The chain couples TRBV7-6 to TRBJ2-1, with 9 bases matching TRBD2. CDR1 is SGHVS, CDR2 FNYEAQ, per germline. This CDR3 has 17 amino acids. Trimming took 5 bases from V and 7 from J; bases not matched to a gene: 15. The DNA of the CDR3 is TGTGCCAGCAGCCCTCGACTTAGCGGGAGAGGGTGGAATGAGCAGTTCTTC. This encodes CASSPRLSGRGWNEQFF.

With respect to this clonotype: Being one base from a much bigger clone, this may be a read error. The chain combines TRBV3-1 with TRBJ2-4, with a tentative D call TRBD1 (6 bases). With the DNA end fitting TRBJ2-7 better, the J assignment may be wrong. The CDR3 has 13 amino acids. CDR1 is LGHDT, CDR2 YNNKEL, per germline (reference sequence). The CDR3 loop is CASSQRQDYEQYF. CDR3 sequence (DNA): TGTGCCAGCAGCCAACGACAGGACTACGAGCAGTACTTC.

The chain links TRBV6-1 to TRBJ2-1; D could derive from TRBD1 or TRBD2 (5 bases each). The CDR3 totals 14 residues. Trimming cost V 4 bases and J 6 bases, with 13 bases left between them. In germline, CDR1 is MNHNS, CDR2 SASEGT. The CDR3 nucleotides are TGTGCCAGCAGTGTAACAGGTCGGGGCAATGAGCAGTTCTTC. It codes for CASSVTGRGNEQFF.

In its sample, this clonotype was seen a few times. As DNA, the CDR3 is TGTGCCAGCAGTTTCCCCTTTACAAAGACCCAGTACTTC. It specifies CASSFPFTKTQYF. The chain combines TRBV28 with TRBJ2-5, with D unresolved. This CDR3 region has 13 residues. The V gene's germline CDR1 is MDHEN and CDR2 SYDVKM. V was cut by 3 bases and J by 6 bases, with 11 bases left in between.

The genes are TRBV9 and TRBJ2-3, with D tentatively TRBD1 or TRBD2 (5 bases each). CDR3 length: 13 amino acids. Germline V CDR1 and CDR2: SGDLS, YYNGEE. Trimming stripped 4 bases from V and 10 bases from J, with 16 bases between. The CDR3 here is CASSTGPGKAQYF. CDR3 DNA sequence: TGTGCCAGCAGCACGGGGCCAGGCAAGGCGCAGTATTTT.

The J gene is TRBJ2-5, the V gene TRBV3-1; 10 positions agree with TRBD1. Germline lookup yields CDR1 LGHDT and CDR2 YNNKEL (reference sequence). J gave up 3 bases and V 3 bases, and 4 bases lay outside the gene matches. CDR3 length: 15 amino acids. The CDR3 region is CASSQGQGMKETQYF. The CDR3 DNA reads as TGTGCCAGCAGCCAGGGACAGGGGATGAAAGAGACCCAGTACTTC.